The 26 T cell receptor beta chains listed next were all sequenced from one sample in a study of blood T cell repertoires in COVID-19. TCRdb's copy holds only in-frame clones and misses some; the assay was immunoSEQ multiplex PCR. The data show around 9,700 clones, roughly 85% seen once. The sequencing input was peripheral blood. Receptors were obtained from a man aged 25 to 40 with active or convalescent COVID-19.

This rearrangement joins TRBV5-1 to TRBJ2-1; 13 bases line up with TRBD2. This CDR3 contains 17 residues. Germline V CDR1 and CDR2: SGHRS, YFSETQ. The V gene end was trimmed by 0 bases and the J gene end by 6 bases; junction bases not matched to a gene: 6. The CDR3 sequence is CASSLGLAGGVGNEQFF. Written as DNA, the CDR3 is TGCGCCAGCAGCTTGGGACTAGCGGGGGGCGTAGGCAATGAGCAGTTCTTC.

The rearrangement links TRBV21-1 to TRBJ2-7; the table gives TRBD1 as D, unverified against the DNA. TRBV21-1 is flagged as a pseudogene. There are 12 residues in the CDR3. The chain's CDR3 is CASRGHHYEQYV. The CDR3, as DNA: TGTGCCAGCCGGGGACATCACTACGAGCAGTACGTC.

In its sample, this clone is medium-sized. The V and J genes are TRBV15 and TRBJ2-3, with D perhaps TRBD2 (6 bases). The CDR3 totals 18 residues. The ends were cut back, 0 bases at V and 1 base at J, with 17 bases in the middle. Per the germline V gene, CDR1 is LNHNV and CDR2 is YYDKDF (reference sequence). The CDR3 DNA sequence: TGTGCCACCAGCAGAGAAGAAGTCTCAACGGGGGGCACAGATACGCAGTATTTT. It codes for CATSREEVSTGGTDTQYF.

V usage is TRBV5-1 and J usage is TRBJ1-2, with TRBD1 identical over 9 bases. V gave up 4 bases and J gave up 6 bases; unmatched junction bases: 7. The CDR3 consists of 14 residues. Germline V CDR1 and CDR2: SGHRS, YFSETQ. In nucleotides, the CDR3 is TGCGCCAGCAGCCCTTCTACAGGGGGCCATGGCTACACCTTC. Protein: CASSPSTGGHGYTF.

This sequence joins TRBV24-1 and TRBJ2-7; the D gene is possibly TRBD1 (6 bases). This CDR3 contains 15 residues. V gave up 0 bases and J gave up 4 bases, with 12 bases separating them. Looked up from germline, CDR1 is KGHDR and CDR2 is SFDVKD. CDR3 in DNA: TGTGCCACCAGTGATTTGGCAGGGACATCATACGAGCAGTACGTC. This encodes CATSDLAGTSYEQYV.

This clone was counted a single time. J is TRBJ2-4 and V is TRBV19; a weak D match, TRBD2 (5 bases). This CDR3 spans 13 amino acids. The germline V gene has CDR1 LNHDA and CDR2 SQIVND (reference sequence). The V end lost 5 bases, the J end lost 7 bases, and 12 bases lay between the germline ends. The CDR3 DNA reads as TGTGCCAGTAGTTGGAGCGGTGGGAACATTCAGTACTTC. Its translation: CASSWSGGNIQYF.

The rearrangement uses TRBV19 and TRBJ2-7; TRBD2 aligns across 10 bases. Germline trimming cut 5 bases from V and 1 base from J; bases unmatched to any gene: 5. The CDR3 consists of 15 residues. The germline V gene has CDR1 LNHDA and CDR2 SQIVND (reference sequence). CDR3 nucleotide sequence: TGTGCCAGTAGTCCGGGGACTAGCGAATCCTACGAGCAGTACTTC. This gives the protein CASSPGTSESYEQYF.

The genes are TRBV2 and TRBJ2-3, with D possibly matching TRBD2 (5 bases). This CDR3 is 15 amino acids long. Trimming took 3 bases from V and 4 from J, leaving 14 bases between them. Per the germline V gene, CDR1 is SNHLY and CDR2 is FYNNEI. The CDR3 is CASSDAAGGADTQYF. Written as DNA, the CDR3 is TGTGCCAGCAGTGATGCTGCGGGTGGAGCAGATACGCAGTATTTT.

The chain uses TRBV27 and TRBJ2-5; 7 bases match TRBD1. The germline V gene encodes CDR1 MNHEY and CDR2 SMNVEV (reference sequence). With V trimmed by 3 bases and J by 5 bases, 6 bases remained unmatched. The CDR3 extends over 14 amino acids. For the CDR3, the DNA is TGTGCCAGCAGTTTGAGACAGGGTTCGGAGACCCAGTACTTC. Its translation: CASSLRQGSETQYF.

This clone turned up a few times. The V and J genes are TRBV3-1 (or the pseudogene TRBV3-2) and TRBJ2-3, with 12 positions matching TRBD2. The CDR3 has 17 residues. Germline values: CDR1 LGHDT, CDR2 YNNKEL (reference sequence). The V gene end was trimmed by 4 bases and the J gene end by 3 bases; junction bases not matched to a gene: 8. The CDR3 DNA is TGTGCCAGCAGCCGCAGACTAGCGGGGGATACGACAGATACGCAGTATTTT. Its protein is CASSRRLAGDTTDTQYF.

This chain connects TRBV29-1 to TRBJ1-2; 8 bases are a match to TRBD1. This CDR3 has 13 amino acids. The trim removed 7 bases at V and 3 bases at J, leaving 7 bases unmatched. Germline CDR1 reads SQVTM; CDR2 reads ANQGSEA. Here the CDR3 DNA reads TGCAGCGCCTCCCCAGGGGGCGACTATGGCTACACCTTC. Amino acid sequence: CSASPGGDYGYTF. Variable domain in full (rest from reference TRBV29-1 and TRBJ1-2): SAVISQKPSRDICQRGTSLTIQCQVDSQVTMMFWYRQQPGQSLTLIATANQGSEATYESGFVIDKFPISRPNLTFSTLTVSNMSPEDSSIYLCSASPGGDYGYTFGSGTRLTVV.

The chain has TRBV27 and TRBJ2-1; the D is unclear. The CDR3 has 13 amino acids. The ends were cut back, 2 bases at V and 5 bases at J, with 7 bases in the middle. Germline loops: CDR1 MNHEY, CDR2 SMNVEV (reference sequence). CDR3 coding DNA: TGTGCCAGCAGTTTAGCAGTAAACAATGAGCAGTTCTTC. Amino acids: CASSLAVNNEQFF.

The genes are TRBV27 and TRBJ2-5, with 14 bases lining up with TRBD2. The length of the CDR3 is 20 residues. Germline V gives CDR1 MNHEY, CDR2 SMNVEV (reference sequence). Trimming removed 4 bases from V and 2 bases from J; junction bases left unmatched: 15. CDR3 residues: CASSSHTPGLAGVPQETQYF. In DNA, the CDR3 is TGTGCCAGCAGTTCCCACACGCCGGGACTAGCGGGGGTACCACAAGAGACCCAGTACTTC.

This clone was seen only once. CDR3 bases: TGTGCCACCAGTGATTCTCGGCGGGGTGGCTACACCTTC. Amino acids: CATSDSRRGGYTF. The chain joins TRBV24-1 to TRBJ1-2; D is ambiguous. The germline V and J ends were trimmed by 2 bases and 7 bases, with 10 bases remaining between them. Germline CDR1 and CDR2: KGHDR and SFDVKD. There are 13 residues in the CDR3.

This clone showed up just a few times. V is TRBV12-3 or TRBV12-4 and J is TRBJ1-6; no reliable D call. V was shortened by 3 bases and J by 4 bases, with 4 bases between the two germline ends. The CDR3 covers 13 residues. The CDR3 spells CASSFEYNSPLHF. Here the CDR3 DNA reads TGTGCCAGCAGTTTTGAGTATAATTCACCCCTCCACTTT.

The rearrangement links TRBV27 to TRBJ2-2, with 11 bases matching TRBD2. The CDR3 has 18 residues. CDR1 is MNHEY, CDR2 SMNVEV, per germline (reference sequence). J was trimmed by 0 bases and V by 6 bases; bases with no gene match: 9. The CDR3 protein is CASRFSLAGGSNTGELFF. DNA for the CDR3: TGTGCCAGCAGATTTAGCCTAGCGGGGGGTTCGAACACCGGGGAGCTGTTTTTT.

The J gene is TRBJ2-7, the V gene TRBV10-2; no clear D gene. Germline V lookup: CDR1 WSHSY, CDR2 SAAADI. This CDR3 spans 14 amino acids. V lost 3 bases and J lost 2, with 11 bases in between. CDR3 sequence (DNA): TGCGCCAGCAGTGAAGAATCTATCGCCTACGAGCAGTACGTC. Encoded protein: CASSEESIAYEQYV.

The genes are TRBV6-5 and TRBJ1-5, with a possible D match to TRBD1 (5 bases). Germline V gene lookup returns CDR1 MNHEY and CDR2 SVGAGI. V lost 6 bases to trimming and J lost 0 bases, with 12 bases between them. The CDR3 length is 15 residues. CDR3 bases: TGTGCCAGCAGACGCGACAGAGATAGCAATCAGCCCCAGCATTTT. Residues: CASRRDRDSNQPQHF.

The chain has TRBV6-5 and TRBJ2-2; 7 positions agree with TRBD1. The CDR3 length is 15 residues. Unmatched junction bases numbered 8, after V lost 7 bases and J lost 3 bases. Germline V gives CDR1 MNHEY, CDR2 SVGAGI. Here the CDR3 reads CASIEGGVHTGELFF. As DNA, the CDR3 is TGTGCCAGCATCGAAGGGGGCGTGCACACCGGGGAGCTGTTTTTT.

The CDR3 nucleotides are TGTGCCAGCAGCTTAGACAGGGACTATGGCTACACCTTC. This gives the protein CASSLDRDYGYTF. The chain employs TRBV11-2 and TRBJ1-2; TRBD1 is a possible D gene (5 bases). Trimming took off 0 bases at V and 3 bases at J, with 5 bases between the two ends. The CDR3 contains 13 residues. CDR1 and CDR2 from the germline V gene are SGHAT and FQNNGV.

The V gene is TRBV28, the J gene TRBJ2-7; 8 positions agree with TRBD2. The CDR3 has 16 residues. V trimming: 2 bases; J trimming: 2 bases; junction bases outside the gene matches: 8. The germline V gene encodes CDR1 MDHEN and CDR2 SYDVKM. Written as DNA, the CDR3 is TGTGCCAGCAGTTTAGCCGTAGCGGGGCTGACCTACGAGCAGTACTTC. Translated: CASSLAVAGLTYEQYF.

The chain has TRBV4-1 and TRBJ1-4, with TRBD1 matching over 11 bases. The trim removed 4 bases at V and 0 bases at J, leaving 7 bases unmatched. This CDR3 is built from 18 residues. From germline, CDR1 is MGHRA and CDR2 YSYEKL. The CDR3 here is CASSPRDRGGATNEKLFF. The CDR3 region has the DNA TGCGCCAGCAGCCCTCGGGACAGGGGGGGGGCAACTAATGAAAAACTGTTTTTT.

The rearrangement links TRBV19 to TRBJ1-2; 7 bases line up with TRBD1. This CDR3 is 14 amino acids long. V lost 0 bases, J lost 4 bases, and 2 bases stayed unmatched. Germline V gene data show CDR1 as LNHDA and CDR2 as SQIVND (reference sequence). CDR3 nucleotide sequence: TGTGCCAGTAGTATAGACACAGGGGCCTATGGCTACACCTTC. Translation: CASSIDTGAYGYTF. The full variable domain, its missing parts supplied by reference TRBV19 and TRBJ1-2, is DGGITQSPKYLFRKEGQNVTLSCEQNLNHDAMYWYRQDPGQGLRLIYYSQIVNDFQKGDIAEGYSVSREKKESFPLTVTSAQKNPTAFYLCASSIDTGAYGYTFGSGTRLTVV.

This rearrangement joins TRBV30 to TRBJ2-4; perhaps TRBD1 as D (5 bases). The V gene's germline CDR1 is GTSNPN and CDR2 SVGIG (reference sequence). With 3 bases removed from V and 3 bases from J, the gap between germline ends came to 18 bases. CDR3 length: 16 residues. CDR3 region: CAWRGYRYDGKNIQYF. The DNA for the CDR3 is TGTGCCTGGAGGGGGTACAGGTATGACGGCAAAAACATTCAGTACTTC.

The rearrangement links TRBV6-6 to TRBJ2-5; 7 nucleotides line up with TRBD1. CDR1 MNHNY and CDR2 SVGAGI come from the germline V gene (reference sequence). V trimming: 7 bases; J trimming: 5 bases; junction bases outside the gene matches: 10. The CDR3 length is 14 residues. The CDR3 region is CASTQQQGSETQYF. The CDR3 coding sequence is TGTGCCAGCACACAACAACAGGGGTCCGAGACCCAGTACTTC.

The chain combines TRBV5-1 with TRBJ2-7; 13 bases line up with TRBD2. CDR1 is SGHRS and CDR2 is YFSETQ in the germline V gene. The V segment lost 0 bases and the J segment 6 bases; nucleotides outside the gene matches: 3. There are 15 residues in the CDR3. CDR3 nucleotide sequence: TGCGCCAGCAGCTTGGGGGGGACTAGCGGGGCCGAGCAGTACTTC. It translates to CASSLGGTSGAEQYF.